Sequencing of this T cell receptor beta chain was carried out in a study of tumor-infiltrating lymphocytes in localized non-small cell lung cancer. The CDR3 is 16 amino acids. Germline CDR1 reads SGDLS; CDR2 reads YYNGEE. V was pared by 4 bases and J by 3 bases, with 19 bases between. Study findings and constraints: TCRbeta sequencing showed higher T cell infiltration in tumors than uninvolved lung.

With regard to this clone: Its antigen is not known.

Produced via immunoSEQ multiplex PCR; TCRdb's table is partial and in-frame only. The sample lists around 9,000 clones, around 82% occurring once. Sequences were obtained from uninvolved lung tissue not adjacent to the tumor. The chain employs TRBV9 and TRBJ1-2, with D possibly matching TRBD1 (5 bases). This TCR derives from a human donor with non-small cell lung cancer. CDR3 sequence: CASSSRKRGGDYGYTF. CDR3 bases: TGTGCCAGCAGCTCTAGGAAGCGGGGAGGGGACTATGGCTACACCTTC. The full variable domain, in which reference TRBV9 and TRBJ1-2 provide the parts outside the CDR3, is DSGVTQTPKHLITATGQRVTLRCSPRSGDLSVYWYQQSLDQGLQFLIQYYNGEERAKGNILERFSAQQFPDLHSELNLSSLELGDSALYFCASSSRKRGGDYGYTFGSGTRLTVV.